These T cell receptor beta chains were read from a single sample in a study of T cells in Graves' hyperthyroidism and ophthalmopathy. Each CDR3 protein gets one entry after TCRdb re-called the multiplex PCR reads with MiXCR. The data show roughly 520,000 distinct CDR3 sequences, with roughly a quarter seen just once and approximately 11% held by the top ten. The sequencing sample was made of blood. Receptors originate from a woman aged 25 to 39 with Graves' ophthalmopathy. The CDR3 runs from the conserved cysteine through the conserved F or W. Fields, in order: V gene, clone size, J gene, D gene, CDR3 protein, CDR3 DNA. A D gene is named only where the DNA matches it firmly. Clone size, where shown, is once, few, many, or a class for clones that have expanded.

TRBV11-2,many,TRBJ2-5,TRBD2,CASSLVGTREGAQYF,TGTGCCAGCAGCTTAGTGGGGACTCGGGAGGGGGCCCAGTACTTC
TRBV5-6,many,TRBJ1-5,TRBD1,CASSFTGGWGLSNQPQHF,TGTGCCAGCAGCTTCACAGGGGGCTGGGGTTTGAGCAATCAGCCCCAGCATTTT
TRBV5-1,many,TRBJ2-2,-,CASSPLTANTGELFF,TGCGCCAGCAGCCCTCTGACAGCGAACACCGGGGAGCTGTTTTTT
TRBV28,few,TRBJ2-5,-,CASSDRDIQETQYF,TGTGCCAGCAGCGACCGGGACATCCAAGAGACCCAGTACTTC
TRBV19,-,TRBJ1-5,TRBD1,CASTRDRGSNQPQHF,TGTGCCAGTACCAGAGACAGGGGTAGCAATCAGCCCCAGCATTTT
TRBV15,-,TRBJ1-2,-,CATTRSGRGNYGYTF,TGTGCCACCACCAGGTCTGGGAGGGGGAACTATGGCTACACCTTC
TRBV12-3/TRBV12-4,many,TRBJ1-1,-,CASSLAAGNTEAFF,TGTGCCAGCAGTTTGGCAGCCGGGAACACTGAAGCTTTCTTT
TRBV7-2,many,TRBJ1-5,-,CASSLASGEWQPQHF,TGTGCCAGCAGCTTAGCGTCAGGGGAGTGGCAGCCCCAGCATTTT
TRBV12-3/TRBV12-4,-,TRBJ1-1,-,CASRITGINTEAFF,TGTGCCAGCAGGATCACAGGGATAAACACTGAAGCTTTCTTT
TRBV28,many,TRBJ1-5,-,CASSFPMDGGNQPQHF,TGTGCCAGCAGTTTCCCTATGGACGGGGGTAATCAGCCCCAGCATTTT
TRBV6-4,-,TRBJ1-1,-,CASKAASEAFF,TGTGCCAGCAAGGCAGCTAGTGAAGCTTTCTTT